The text below deals with one T cell receptor (beta chain). Its antigen is currently unknown. These data belong to a study of T cell therapy after organ transplantation. The time point here: 20-29 weeks after completion of therapy. V lost 2 bases to trimming and J lost 5 bases, with 15 bases between them. Per the germline V gene, CDR1 is MDHEN and CDR2 is SYDVKM. This CDR3 is 15 amino acids long. Generated by immunoSEQ multiplex PCR, the TCRdb table keeps only in-frame clones and is missing some. The table has fewer than 2,000 clones, around nine tenths seen once. Sequenced here: CD8+ T cells from blood, sampled after autologous CMV-specific T cell therapy. The V call is TRBV28, the J call TRBJ2-5, with D perhaps TRBD1 (6 bases). The clonotype originates from a human patient who had received a solid organ transplant and had CMV disease. Certain T cells may be donor cells from the graft. In DNA form, the CDR3 reads TGTGCCAGCAGTTTAGGGGGCAGTCCTGATGAGACCCAGTACTTC. Protein sequence: CASSLGGSPDETQYF.